The following is a T cell receptor beta chain sequence with its context. Antigen unknown. This record comes from a study of shared clonotypes between healthy human individuals. Study-wide points: Limitation of the genetic and exposure-history diversity represented came from the few donors.

Germline CDR1 and CDR2: MNHEY and SVGAGI. The germline V and J ends were trimmed by 6 bases and 4 bases, with 13 bases remaining between them. CDR3 length: 14 amino acids. Healthy HIV-negative adults with no recent acute infections or vaccinations were recruited as donors. For every subset, genomic DNA was evenly distributed across several immunoSEQ plates. Repertoires were generated with immunoSEQ multiplex PCR, while TCRdb's copy carries only in-frame clones and drops some. Altogether about half a million clones are present, 75% to 80% being singletons, with the ten largest covering about 12%. This sequence joins TRBV6-5 and TRBJ1-5, with D possibly TRBD1 on 5 matching bases. The sample comprised PBMCs. This clonotype originated in a woman aged 40 to 50 in good health. Some clones in this sample may be carry-over from other donors' samples. CDR3 nucleotides: TGTGCCAGCAGCCCCGGGGGGGGAAATCAGCCCCAGCATTTT. It specifies CASSPGGGNQPQHF.